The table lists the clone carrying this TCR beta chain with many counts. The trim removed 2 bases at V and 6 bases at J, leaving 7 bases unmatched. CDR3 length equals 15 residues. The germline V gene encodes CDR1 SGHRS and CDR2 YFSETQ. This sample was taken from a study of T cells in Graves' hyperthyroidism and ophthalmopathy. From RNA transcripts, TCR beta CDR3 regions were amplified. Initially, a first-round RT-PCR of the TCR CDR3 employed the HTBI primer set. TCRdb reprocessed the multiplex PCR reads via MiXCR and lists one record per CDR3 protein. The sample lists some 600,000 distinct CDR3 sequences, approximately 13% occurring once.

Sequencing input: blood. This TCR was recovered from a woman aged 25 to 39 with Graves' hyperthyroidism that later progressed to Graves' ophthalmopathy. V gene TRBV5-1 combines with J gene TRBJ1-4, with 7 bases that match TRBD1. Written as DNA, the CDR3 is TGCGCCAGCAGCTTTACGACAGGGCCAGATGAAAAACTGTTTTTT. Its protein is CASSFTTGPDEKLFF.